The 9 T cell receptor beta chains in this list originate from one sample, sequenced in a study of OX40 agonist ivuxolimab in advanced cancers. The method was immunoSEQ multiplex PCR; TCRdb's version includes in-frame clones alone and lacks a portion of them. The data hold 30,000 to 35,000 clones, with roughly 80% observed a single time. The source was CD4+ or CD8+ T cells sorted from blood, collected in a trial of the OX40 agonist ivuxolimab. The source is an adult with an advanced solid tumor such as melanoma, head and neck, liver or kidney cancer.

The rearrangement joins TRBV7-2 to TRBJ1-1; weak D call: TRBD1 (5 bases). Germline CDR1 reads SGHTA; CDR2 reads FQGNSA. The ends were cut back, 5 bases at V and 2 bases at J, with 15 bases in the middle. The CDR3 consists of 15 residues. In nucleotides, the CDR3 is TGTGCCAGCAGCCCTCGGAGTGGGGCAAACACTGAAGCTTTCTTT. This translates into CASSPRSGANTEAFF.

This rearrangement joins TRBV9 to TRBJ2-5; tentatively, D is TRBD2 (5 bases). Germline V gene lookup returns CDR1 SGDLS and CDR2 YYNGEE. This CDR3 is 14 amino acids long. Between the trimmed V and J ends, which lost 0 bases and 4 bases, there was a span of 10 bases. The CDR3 DNA sequence: TGTGCCAGCAGCGTAGGCAGAGGGTCAGAGACCCAGTACTTC. As protein: CASSVGRGSETQYF.

This clone has more than one count but fewer than ten. V gene TRBV6-1 combines with J gene TRBJ2-3, with D maybe TRBD1 (6 bases). CDR1 and CDR2 (germline): MNHNS, SASEGT. The CDR3 is made up of 20 amino acids. V was pared by 2 bases and J by 2 bases, with 26 bases between. CDR3 nucleotides: TGTGCCAGCAGTGAATTATCGAATTACCCGCACAGGGATTACACAGATACGCAGTATTTT. The encoded protein is CASSELSNYPHRDYTDTQYF.

The V gene is TRBV15, the J gene TRBJ1-5; D is perhaps TRBD1 (5 bases). The length of the CDR3 is 18 residues. V gave up 0 bases and J gave up 4 bases, with 19 bases separating them. CDR1 and CDR2 from the germline V gene are LNHNV and YYDKDF (reference sequence). CDR3 region: CATSRDGVGGLWNQPQHF. CDR3 DNA sequence: TGTGCCACCAGCAGAGACGGCGTGGGGGGGTTGTGGAATCAGCCCCAGCATTTT.

The chain employs TRBV10-2 and TRBJ1-4; D gene uncertain. This CDR3 region has 12 residues. Germline loops: CDR1 WSHSY, CDR2 SAAADI. V lost 3 bases to trimming and J lost 7 bases, with 6 bases between them. This chain's CDR3 is CASSEHREKLFF. As DNA, the CDR3 is TGCGCCAGCAGTGAACATCGTGAAAAACTGTTTTTT.

The chain is built from TRBV5-1 and TRBJ2-1; TRBD1 matches at 8 bases. This CDR3 contains 13 residues. V shed 3 bases and J 8 bases; nucleotides not matched to a gene: 4. Germline V gene data show CDR1 as SGHRS and CDR2 as YFSETQ. The DNA for the CDR3 is TGCGCCAGCAGCTCGGACAGGGTTGATGAGCAGTTCTTC. It translates to CASSSDRVDEQFF. Drawing the rest from reference TRBV5-1 and TRBJ2-1, the complete variable domain is KAGVTQTPRYLIKTRGQQVTLSCSPISGHRSVSWYQQTPGQGLQFLFEYFSETQRNKGNFPGRFSGRQFSNSRSEMNVSTLELGDSALYLCASSSDRVDEQFFGPGTRLTVL.

The chain combines TRBV30 with TRBJ1-4; unclear D gene. Trimming took 2 bases from V and 6 from J, leaving 10 bases between them. This CDR3 contains 13 residues. Germline V gene data show CDR1 as GTSNPN and CDR2 as SVGIG (reference sequence). The chain's CDR3 is CAWSPYQYEKLFF. Written as DNA, the CDR3 is TGTGCCTGGAGTCCTTACCAGTATGAAAAACTGTTTTTT.

The genes are TRBV4-3 and TRBJ1-1; no definite D call. CDR1 and CDR2 (germline): LGHNA, YSLEER. V was cut by 4 bases and J by 5 bases, with 11 bases left in between. The CDR3 length is 13 residues. The CDR3: CASSLKTETEAFF. In DNA form, the CDR3 reads TGCGCCAGCAGCCTAAAGACTGAAACTGAAGCTTTCTTT.

This chain joins TRBV11-1 and TRBJ2-3; D is undetermined. Between the trimmed V and J ends, which lost 5 bases and 0 bases, there was a span of 12 bases. Germline CDR1 and CDR2: SGHAT and FQDESV (reference sequence). The CDR3 length is 15 residues. Here the CDR3 DNA reads TGTGCCAGCAGCCTACTTGATACTAGCACAGATACGCAGTATTTT. Translating it yields CASSLLDTSTDTQYF.